This T cell receptor (beta chain) originates from a study of T cells in Graves' hyperthyroidism and ophthalmopathy (dated by TCRdb to about 2019). With respect to the entire study: Peripheral blood was collected at initial diagnosis, before any treatment. Prospective prediction of ophthalmopathy was tested in an independent validation cohort of some 19 hyperthyroidism patients and 15 to 17 patients who later progressed to ophthalmopathy. TCR V-J signatures able to tell the groups apart were searched for in a discovery cohort of 100 or so patients, of whom roughly 42 had Graves' ophthalmopathy and 57 had stable Graves' hyperthyroidism. According to the paper, TCR Vbeta CDR3 sequencing was carried out on approximately 140 peripheral blood samples, which came from fewer than 50 ophthalmopathy, around 74 hyperthyroidism and approximately 17 progressor patients. In about 6 Graves' hyperthyroidism patients, the study also compared T-cell repertoires from thyroid tissue with T-cell repertoires from blood. For training and testing, the 80 to 100 patients in the discovery cohort were randomly divided in a 7:3 ratio. After blood sampling, hyperthyroidism patients were treated with methimazole at a starting dose of 30 mg daily, and ophthalmopathy patients were treated with high-dose intravenous methylprednisolone. General conclusions and limits of the study: A 13 V-J signature model separated ophthalmopathy from stable hyperthyroidism, with about 88% sensitivity and roughly 82% specificity in cross-validation and 80%/75% in testing. Most expanded thyroid clonotypes (frequency above 0.001) were also detected in blood, a finding suggesting that blood repertoires may reflect thyroid immune responses. In validation, progression to ophthalmopathy was predicted by the model with roughly 71% sensitivity and roughly 76% specificity, a median of roughly 6.4 months before onset. Sample size was not statistically predetermined, and investigators were not blinded to group allocation.

The TCR beta CDR3 regions were amplified from the RNA transcripts. The first round of RT-PCR for the TCR CDR3 was performed with the HTBI primer set and the Qiagen OneStep RT-PCR kit. Libraries were constructed in a second round of multiplex PCR, after which size selection and purification were performed. The libraries were sequenced on an Illumina HiSeq2000 using paired-end 100 bp reads. Regarding the original processing steps: SOAPnuke was used to process the raw data, with reads discarded if the reads contained adapters or uncalled bases, had a mean Phred below 15, or lacked an exact constant-primer or identifier match. COPE v1.2.5 was used to merge high-quality paired reads, and clonotypes were defined as unique nucleotide sequences. Clonotypes were aligned to IMGT TRBV, TRBD and TRBJ reference segments using MiTCR v1.1. Only V-J combinations with frequency above 0.0001, covering about 99% of repertoires, were analysed. A TCS score was defined as the ratio of F50 (clonal expansion) to E x V (chaos), with BLOSUM62-based TCRdist applied between CDR3 peptides within each V-J. Welch's t-statistics and random forest reduced several hundred V-J features to 10 to 15, which were used in a naive Bayes classifier (R e1071). The raw public data were reprocessed by TCRdb itself: fastp quality trimming at Q25, MiXCR clonotype calling, in-frame beta chains only. CDR3 protein sequences are deduplicated, and each keeps its most common genes and DNA. TCRdb's processing, not the authors', yielded these V and J calls. The sample profile shows under 300,000 distinct CDR3 sequences; about 16% of them were found once. The top ten clones comprise 30% to 35% of the sample.

This clonotype was detected many times. No cognate antigen has been identified for it. Per-base quality was not reported, and no clone a single base away is much larger than it. Taken from cysteine to phenylalanine, the CDR3 has 13 residues. Only the CDR3 region is kept as DNA, spanning 39 bases read in frame from base 1. The germline V gene specifies MNHNS as CDR1 and SASEGT as CDR2. Trimming accounts for 0 bases at V and 12 bases at J, while the number of junction bases matched to no gene is 7. Hyperthyroidism patients were aged 18 to 65 years and newly diagnosed, with disease duration of less than 2 months. Exclusion was applied to patients with uncontrolled infections, other autoimmune diseases, pregnancy or lactation. Clinical symptoms, serum thyroxine and TRAb, thyroid ultrasound, and orbital computed tomography formed the basis for the diagnoses. Blood from progressor patients was drawn when they were first diagnosed with hyperthyroidism, before any ophthalmopathy symptoms appeared. PBMCs were separated from roughly 10 ml of fresh peripheral blood using Ficoll-Paque density gradient centrifugation. Progressor patients were defined as those initially diagnosed with Graves' hyperthyroidism in whom ophthalmopathy developed during follow-up. Total RNA was extracted using Trizol reagent, and RNA quality was assessed on an Agilent 2100 Bioanalyzer.

The receptor chain draws on TRBV6-1 and TRBJ2-5; a stretch of 7 junction bases matches TRBD2. This clonotype was sampled from a woman between 45 and 60 years old with Graves' hyperthyroidism that later progressed to Graves' ophthalmopathy. The sample consisted of blood. The DNA reads TGTGCCAGCAGTGAAGCGGCGTGGGGGAGGGAGTACTTC. It encodes CASSEAAWGREYF.